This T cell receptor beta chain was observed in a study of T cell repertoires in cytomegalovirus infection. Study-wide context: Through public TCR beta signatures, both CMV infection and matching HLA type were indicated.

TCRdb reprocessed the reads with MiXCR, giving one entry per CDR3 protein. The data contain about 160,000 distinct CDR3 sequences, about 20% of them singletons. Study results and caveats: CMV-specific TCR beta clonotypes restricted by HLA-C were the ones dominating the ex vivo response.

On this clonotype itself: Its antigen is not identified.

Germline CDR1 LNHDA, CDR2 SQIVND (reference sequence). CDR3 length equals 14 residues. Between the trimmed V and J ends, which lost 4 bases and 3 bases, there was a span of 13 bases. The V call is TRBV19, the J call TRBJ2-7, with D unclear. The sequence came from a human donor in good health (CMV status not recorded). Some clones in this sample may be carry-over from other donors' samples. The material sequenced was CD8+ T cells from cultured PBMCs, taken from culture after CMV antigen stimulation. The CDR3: CASSKRPSGYEQYF. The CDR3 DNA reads TGTGCCAGTAGTAAGAGACCCTCTGGCTACGAGCAGTACTTC.